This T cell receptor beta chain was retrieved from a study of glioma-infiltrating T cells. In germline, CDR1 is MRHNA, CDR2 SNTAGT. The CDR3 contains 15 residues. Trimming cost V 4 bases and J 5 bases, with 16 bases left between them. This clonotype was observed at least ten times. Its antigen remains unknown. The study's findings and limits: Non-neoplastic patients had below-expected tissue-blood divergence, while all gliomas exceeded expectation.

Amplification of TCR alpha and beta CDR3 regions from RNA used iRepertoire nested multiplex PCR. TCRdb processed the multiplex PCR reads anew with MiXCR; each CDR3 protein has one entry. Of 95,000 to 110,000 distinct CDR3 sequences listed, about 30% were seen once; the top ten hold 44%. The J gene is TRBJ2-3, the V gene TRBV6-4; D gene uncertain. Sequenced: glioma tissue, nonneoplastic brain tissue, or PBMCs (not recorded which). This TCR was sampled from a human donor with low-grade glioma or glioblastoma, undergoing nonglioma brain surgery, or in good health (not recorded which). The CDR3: CASSAGIQSGDTQYF. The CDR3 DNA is TGTGCCAGCAGTGCGGGCATCCAAAGTGGAGATACGCAGTATTTT.